These 31 T cell receptor beta chains came from one sample sequenced in a study of shared clonotypes between healthy human individuals. Assay: immunoSEQ multiplex PCR; the TCRdb copy retains only in-frame clones and omits some. In the table there are about 2.2 million clones, around 93% of which are singletons. The naive CD8 subset, CD45RO-negative cells positively selected for CCR7, excluded terminally differentiated effector memory CD45RA+ cells. Sample: naive CD8+ T cells from PBMCs. Receptors originate from a man younger than 30 in good health. Some clones in this sample may be carry-over from other donors' samples.

The chain couples TRBV15 to TRBJ2-1, with 16 bases matching TRBD2. The V gene end was trimmed by 3 bases and the J gene end by 7 bases; junction bases not matched to a gene: 6. This CDR3 comprises 17 residues. Germline V gene lookup returns CDR1 LNHNV and CDR2 YYDKDF (reference sequence). CDR3 sequence: CATSSRPGLAGGNEQFF. The CDR3 DNA follows: TGTGCCACCAGCAGCCGGCCGGGACTAGCGGGGGGGAATGAGCAGTTCTTC.

This chain joins TRBV7-8 and TRBJ2-1, with 7 nucleotides matching TRBD2. CDR3 length equals 13 residues. The germline V gene has CDR1 SGHVS and CDR2 FQNEAQ. V shed 3 bases and J 10 bases; nucleotides not matched to a gene: 6. The CDR3 reads CASSFPTSPEQFF. The CDR3 nucleotides read TGTGCCAGCAGCTTCCCGACTAGCCCAGAGCAGTTCTTC.

The chain joins TRBV28 to TRBJ1-3; 7 bases align to TRBD1. CDR3 length equals 14 residues. The V gene's germline CDR1 is MDHEN and CDR2 SYDVKM. The V gene end was trimmed by 8 bases and the J gene end by 4 bases; junction bases not matched to a gene: 8. This CDR3 reads CASDDRVGGNTIYF. The CDR3, as DNA: TGTGCCAGCGATGACAGGGTCGGGGGAAACACCATATATTTT.

The gene calls are TRBV30 and TRBJ1-1; D may be TRBD1 (5 bases). Germline-derived CDR1 and CDR2 are GTSNPN and SVGIG (reference sequence). V was shortened by 4 bases and J by 5 bases, with 11 bases between the two germline ends. The CDR3 contains 12 residues. The CDR3 region is CAWNRDPTEAFF. CDR3 in DNA: TGTGCCTGGAACCGGGACCCAACTGAAGCTTTCTTT.

This chain connects TRBV9 to TRBJ1-3; D not certain. The V end was cut by 4 bases, the J end by 8 bases, with 13 bases between. This CDR3 has 13 amino acids. CDR1 and CDR2 (germline): SGDLS, YYNGEE. The CDR3 loop is CASSPKPGDTIYF. CDR3 DNA: TGTGCCAGCAGCCCCAAGCCCGGGGACACCATATATTTT.

This chain joins TRBV29-1 and TRBJ1-1; D unclear. Germline values: CDR1 SQVTM, CDR2 ANQGSEA. The CDR3 covers 15 residues. V lost 0 bases and J lost 2, with 13 bases in between. The CDR3 reads CSVEDPFGRNTEAFF. The CDR3 DNA reads TGCAGCGTTGAAGATCCTTTTGGCAGAAACACTGAAGCTTTCTTT. Variable domain in full (rest from reference TRBV29-1 and TRBJ1-1): SAVISQKPSRDICQRGTSLTIQCQVDSQVTMMFWYRQQPGQSLTLIATANQGSEATYESGFVIDKFPISRPNLTFSTLTVSNMSPEDSSIYLCSVEDPFGRNTEAFFGQGTRLTVV.

The chain has TRBV7-8 and TRBJ2-3, with 12 bases aligning to TRBD2. The V and J ends lost 2 bases and 1 base, in that order; junction bases with no gene match: 16. The CDR3 has 21 residues. From germline, CDR1 is SGHVS and CDR2 FQNEAQ. CDR3 nucleotide sequence: TGTGCCAGCAGCTTAACGTGGACTAGCGGGACCCGAAGAAGGGGCACAGATACGCAGTATTTT. It codes for CASSLTWTSGTRRRGTDTQYF.

The chain links TRBV28 to TRBJ2-7; either TRBD1 or TRBD2 may supply D (6 bases each). Germline CDR1 is MDHEN and CDR2 is SYDVKM. This CDR3 has 19 amino acids. Trimming left V 3 bases short and J 3 bases short, with 27 bases between. CDR3 DNA sequence: TGTGCCAGCAGTTTGGGAGTCGGGGGCCGATCGGCCGGATTCTACGAGCAGTACTTC. This gives the protein CASSLGVGGRSAGFYEQYF.

The chain uses TRBV9 and TRBJ2-7; a weak D match, TRBD2 (7 bases). Germline V CDR1 and CDR2: SGDLS, YYNGEE. V gave up 0 bases and J gave up 5 bases, with 15 bases separating them. This CDR3 has 15 residues. The CDR3: CASSVDAGAFDEQYF. CDR3 sequence (DNA): TGTGCCAGCAGCGTAGACGCGGGGGCTTTCGACGAGCAGTACTTC.

CDR3: CASSQTGRLYTHEQYF. DNA of the CDR3: TGTGCCAGCAGCCAAACCGGGAGATTATACACCCACGAGCAGTACTTC. The genes are TRBV14 and TRBJ2-7, with D possibly TRBD2 on 6 matching bases. Trimming removed 2 bases from V and 5 bases from J, with 19 bases in between. This CDR3 is 16 amino acids long. Germline CDR1 is SGHDN and CDR2 is FVKESK.

The chain carries TRBV14 and TRBJ2-1, with 11 bases identical to TRBD2. Germline V lookup: CDR1 SGHDN, CDR2 FVKESK. Unmatched junction bases numbered 6, after V lost 1 base and J lost 4 bases. The length of the CDR3 is 17 residues. In DNA form, the CDR3 reads TGTGCCAGCAGCCAAGTCAGGGGACTAGCGGCTTACAATGAGCAGTTCTTC. This encodes CASSQVRGLAAYNEQFF.

This clone was seen only once. The V and J genes are TRBV11-3 and TRBJ2-3; 7 bases agree with TRBD1. The CDR3 contains 15 residues. V was clipped by 1 base and J by 2 bases; unmatched bases: 3. Germline assignment: CDR1 SGHNT and CDR2 YENEEA. The CDR3 region is CASSLGDSYTDTQYF. The CDR3 DNA reads as TGTGCCAGCAGCTTAGGGGACAGCTACACAGATACGCAGTATTTT.

This clone appeared once. This chain joins TRBV7-9 and TRBJ2-5; possibly TRBD2 for D (6 bases). The CDR3 totals 17 residues. The germline V and J ends were trimmed by 1 base and 1 base, with 16 bases remaining between them. CDR1 and CDR2 from the germline V gene are SEHNR and FQNEAQ (reference sequence). The CDR3 protein is CASSLGRGEQAQETQYF. The CDR3 DNA sequence: TGTGCCAGCAGCTTAGGGAGGGGAGAGCAGGCCCAAGAGACCCAGTACTTC.

The V and J genes are TRBV5-4 and TRBJ1-2, with D possibly matching TRBD1 (6 bases). This CDR3 has 13 residues. Germline loops: CDR1 SGHNT, CDR2 YYREEE (reference sequence). Trimming took 4 bases from V and 4 from J, leaving 11 bases between them. In DNA, the CDR3 is TGTGCCAGCAGCCACAGGGACGGCTATGGCTACACCTTC. This gives the protein CASSHRDGYGYTF.

This clone has a handful of counts. V is TRBV30 and J is TRBJ1-1, with D perhaps matching TRBD1 (5 bases). Per the germline V gene, CDR1 is GTSNPN and CDR2 is SVGIG (reference sequence). The CDR3 consists of 13 residues. Trimming shortened V by 3 bases and J by 6 bases, and 14 bases separated the two germline ends. The CDR3: CAWRPEGTAEAFF. CDR3 nucleotides: TGTGCCTGGAGACCAGAAGGGACGGCTGAAGCTTTCTTT.

The chain uses TRBV27 and TRBJ1-1; 9 nucleotides align to TRBD1. Trimming removed 6 bases from V and 5 bases from J; junction bases left unmatched: 10. CDR3 length: 15 amino acids. Germline CDR1 and CDR2: MNHEY and SMNVEV (reference sequence). This CDR3 is CASRPLGQGLTEAFF. CDR3 bases: TGTGCCAGCAGACCCCTTGGACAGGGGCTTACTGAAGCTTTCTTT.

The V gene is TRBV27, the J gene TRBJ2-3; 12 bases align to TRBD2. The CDR3 covers 15 residues. Trimming cost V 4 bases and J 5 bases; bases outside gene matches: 4. CDR1 is MNHEY, CDR2 SMNVEV, per germline (reference sequence). CDR3: CASSSTSGRRDTQYF. CDR3 in DNA: TGTGCCAGCAGTTCGACTAGCGGGAGAAGAGATACGCAGTATTTT.

V and J are TRBV19 and TRBJ1-3, with 11 bases fitting TRBD1. Looked up from germline, CDR1 is LNHDA and CDR2 is SQIVND (reference sequence). The CDR3 has 16 amino acids. Germline trimming cut 5 bases from V and 4 bases from J; bases unmatched to any gene: 7. CDR3 amino acids: CASSDRDRGYGNTIYF. The CDR3 coding sequence is TGTGCCAGTAGTGACCGGGACAGGGGGTACGGAAACACCATATATTTT.

The CDR3 loop reads CASSSPGQVNTEAFF. The DNA of the CDR3 is TGTGCCAGCAGCTCCCCGGGACAGGTGAACACTGAAGCTTTCTTT. The chain combines TRBV11-2 with TRBJ1-1, with 8 positions matching TRBD1. V trimming: 4 bases; J trimming: 0 bases; junction bases outside the gene matches: 4. The germline V gene encodes CDR1 SGHAT and CDR2 FQNNGV. The CDR3 has 15 amino acids.

The chain joins TRBV11-3 to TRBJ1-3; tentatively, D is TRBD1 (5 bases). V dropped 5 bases and J dropped 0 bases, with 11 bases sitting between them. The CDR3 is 15 residues long. Germline V gene lookup returns CDR1 SGHNT and CDR2 YENEEA. CDR3 in DNA: TGTGCCAGCAGCCGGGACTCCGGCTCTGGAAACACCATATATTTT. As protein: CASSRDSGSGNTIYF.

The chain combines TRBV9 with TRBJ1-2; D is ambiguous. Germline CDR1 reads SGDLS; CDR2 reads YYNGEE. The V end was cut by 0 bases, the J end by 4 bases, with 16 bases between. The CDR3 has 16 amino acids. As DNA, the CDR3 is TGTGCCAGCAGCGTAGATCCGGAGTCAGGAGGCTATGGCTACACCTTC. It is translated as CASSVDPESGGYGYTF.

The chain carries TRBV27 and TRBJ2-6; D ambiguous. CDR1 and CDR2 (germline): MNHEY, SMNVEV (reference sequence). The CDR3 sequence is 15 residues long. Trimming stripped 5 bases from V and 2 bases from J, with 10 bases between. CDR3 sequence reads: CASSPTSPGANVLTF. The CDR3 nucleotides read TGTGCCAGCAGTCCCACGAGCCCTGGGGCCAACGTCCTGACTTTC.

V usage is TRBV13 and J usage is TRBJ2-7, with TRBD2 identical over 7 bases. The trim removed 5 bases at V and 4 bases at J, leaving 20 bases unmatched. This CDR3 is 18 amino acids long. Per the germline V gene, CDR1 is PRHDT and CDR2 is FYEKMQ (reference sequence). CDR3 sequence reads: CASSPSTDAAGFRYEQYF. Here the CDR3 DNA reads TGTGCCAGCAGCCCGAGCACCGATGCAGCGGGATTTAGGTACGAGCAGTACTTC.

The chain couples TRBV10-3 to TRBJ1-1; TRBD1 matches at 10 bases. Germline V gives CDR1 ENHRY, CDR2 SYGVKD. This CDR3 spans 14 amino acids. J lost 0 bases, V lost 6 bases, and 1 base had no gene match. The CDR3 reads CAIRTGGVNTEAFF. The CDR3 nucleotides read TGTGCCATCAGGACAGGGGGCGTGAACACTGAAGCTTTCTTT.

The chain recombines TRBV27 with TRBJ2-1; no clear D. This CDR3 is 13 amino acids long. CDR1 and CDR2 (germline): MNHEY, SMNVEV (reference sequence). Deletions cut 10 bases from V and 6 bases from J, with 16 bases between. The CDR3 DNA sequence: TGTGCCACCCACCCCTTAGGATCCAATGAGCAGTTCTTC. Translated, it gives CATHPLGSNEQFF.

The table lists this clone with a count of one. CDR3 in amino acids: CASSPRLGGDYNEQFF. CDR3 DNA: TGTGCCAGCAGTCCCCGGTTGGGCGGGGACTACAATGAGCAGTTCTTC. The chain joins TRBV7-2 to TRBJ2-1; D is possibly TRBD2 (6 bases). Trimming took 6 bases from V and 3 from J, leaving 18 bases between them. This CDR3 has 16 residues. Per the germline V gene, CDR1 is SGHTA and CDR2 is FQGNSA.

On this clone: This sample also contains other DNA sequences that code for the same CDR3. DNA for the CDR3: TGTGCCAGCAGCCCACCGGGGTCCTACGAGCAGTACTTC. This codes for CASSPPGSYEQYF. The genes are TRBV7-9 and TRBJ2-7, with D maybe TRBD2 (5 bases). V lost 5 bases to trimming and J lost 1 base, with 9 bases between them. The CDR3 spans 13 residues. In germline, CDR1 is SEHNR, CDR2 FQNEAQ (reference sequence).

CDR3 sequence (DNA): TGTGCCAGCAGTCCAACGGGACTAGCCCACAATGAGCAGTTCTTC. Translating it yields CASSPTGLAHNEQFF. This chain connects TRBV11-2 to TRBJ2-1, with TRBD2 matching over 9 bases. V lost 6 bases to trimming and J lost 5 bases; unmatched junction nucleotides: 8. This CDR3 is built from 15 residues. Germline V gene data show CDR1 as SGHAT and CDR2 as FQNNGV.

The chain uses TRBV19 and TRBJ2-7; TRBD1 might be the D (6 bases). V lost 2 bases and J lost 6, with 14 bases in between. Germline assignment: CDR1 LNHDA and CDR2 SQIVND (reference sequence). The CDR3 has 14 residues. The CDR3 here is CASSITGGLPEQYF. The CDR3 region has the DNA TGTGCCAGTAGTATAACTGGGGGCCTCCCCGAGCAGTACTTC.

The rearrangement links TRBV28 to TRBJ2-1, with D perhaps matching TRBD2 (6 bases). Trimming cost V 6 bases and J 6 bases, with 18 bases left between them. The CDR3 has 15 amino acids. CDR1 MDHEN and CDR2 SYDVKM come from the germline V gene. Here the CDR3 reads CASRPVSGPPNEQFF. In nucleotides, the CDR3 is TGTGCCAGCAGGCCCGTTAGCGGACCGCCCAATGAGCAGTTCTTC.

The chain joins TRBV27 to TRBJ2-7; 10 nucleotides line up with TRBD1. Germline V CDR1 and CDR2: MNHEY, SMNVEV (reference sequence). V shed 5 bases, J shed 2 bases, and the junction held 3 bases outside the gene matches. The length of the CDR3 is 14 residues. The CDR3 coding sequence is TGTGCCAGCAGTGAGGGACAGGGGCCCTACGAGCAGTACTTC. It specifies CASSEGQGPYEQYF.